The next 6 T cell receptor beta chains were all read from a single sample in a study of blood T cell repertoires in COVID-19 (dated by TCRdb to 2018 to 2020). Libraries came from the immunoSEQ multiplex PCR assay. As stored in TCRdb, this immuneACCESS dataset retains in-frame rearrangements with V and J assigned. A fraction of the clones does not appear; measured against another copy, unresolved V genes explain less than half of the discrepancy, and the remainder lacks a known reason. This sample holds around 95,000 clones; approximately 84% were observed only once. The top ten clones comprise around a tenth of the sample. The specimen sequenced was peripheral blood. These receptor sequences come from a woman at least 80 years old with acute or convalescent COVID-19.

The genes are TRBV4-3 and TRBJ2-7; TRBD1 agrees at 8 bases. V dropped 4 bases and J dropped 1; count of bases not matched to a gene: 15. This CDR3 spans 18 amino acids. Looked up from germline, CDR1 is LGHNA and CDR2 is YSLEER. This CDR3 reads CASSRSRFGTGGSYEQYF. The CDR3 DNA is TGCGCCAGCAGCCGAAGTCGTTTCGGGACAGGAGGGTCCTACGAGCAGTACTTC.

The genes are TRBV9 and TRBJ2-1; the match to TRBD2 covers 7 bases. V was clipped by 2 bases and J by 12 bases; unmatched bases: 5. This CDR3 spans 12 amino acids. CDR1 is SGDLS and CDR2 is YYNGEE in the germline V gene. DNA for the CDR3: TGTGCCAGCAGCGTGACTAGCATCCCGCAGTTCTTC. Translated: CASSVTSIPQFF.

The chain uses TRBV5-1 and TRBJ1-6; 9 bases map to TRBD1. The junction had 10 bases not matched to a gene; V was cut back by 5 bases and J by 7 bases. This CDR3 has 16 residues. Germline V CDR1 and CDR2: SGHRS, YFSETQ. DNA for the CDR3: TGCGCCAGCAGGGGTGGACAGGGGATGGGGAATTCACCCCTCCACTTT. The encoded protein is CASRGGQGMGNSPLHF.

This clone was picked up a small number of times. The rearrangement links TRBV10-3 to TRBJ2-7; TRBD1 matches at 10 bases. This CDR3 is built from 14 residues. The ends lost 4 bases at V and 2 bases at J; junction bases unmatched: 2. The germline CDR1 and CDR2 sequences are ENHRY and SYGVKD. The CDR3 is CAISAGQGTYEQYF. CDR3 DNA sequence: TGTGCCATCAGTGCGGGACAGGGGACCTACGAGCAGTACTTC.

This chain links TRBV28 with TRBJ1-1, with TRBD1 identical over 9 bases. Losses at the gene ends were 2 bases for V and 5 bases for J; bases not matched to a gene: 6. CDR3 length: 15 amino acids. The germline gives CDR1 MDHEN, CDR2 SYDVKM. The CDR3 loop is CASSLAGQGSTEAFF. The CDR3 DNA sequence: TGTGCCAGCAGTTTAGCGGGACAGGGCAGTACTGAAGCTTTCTTT.

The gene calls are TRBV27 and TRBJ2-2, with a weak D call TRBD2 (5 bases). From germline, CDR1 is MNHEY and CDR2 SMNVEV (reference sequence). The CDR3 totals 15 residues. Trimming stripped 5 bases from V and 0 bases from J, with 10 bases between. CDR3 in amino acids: CASSHRRTNTGELFF. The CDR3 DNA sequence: TGTGCCAGCAGTCACCGGAGGACGAACACCGGGGAGCTGTTTTTT.